The rows below give T cell receptor beta chains drawn from one sample of a study of siplizumab effects on memory and regulatory T cells. Clones were sequenced by immunoSEQ multiplex PCR, and TCRdb holds only the in-frame ones, with some missing. The data contain some 100,000 clones, 85% to 95% of them singletons. Sequencing was done on a sample of Tregs sorted from blood. The receptor source for this set is a human donor in good health. Both conserved end residues are part of each CDR3. The order of the fields is D gene, clone size, J gene, V gene, CDR3 DNA, CDR3 protein. D genes are given only for firm matches. Size values are once, few and many counts, or a class for expanded clones, and some rows have none.

.,.,TRBJ2-7,TRBV5-1,TGCGCCAGCTCCTCAGCACTAAACGAGCAGTACTTC,CASSSALNEQYF
.,few,TRBJ1-5,TRBV28,TGTGCCAGCAGTTTTCGGGGGAAGGGTCAGCCCCAGCATTTT,CASSFRGKGQPQHF
.,.,TRBJ2-1,TRBV2,TGTGCCAGCAGTGGTACTTTTGAGCAGTTCTTC,CASSGTFEQFF
.,.,TRBJ2-2,TRBV5-1,TGCGCCAGCAGCCTTCTATTCCAGAACACCGGGGAGCTGTTTTTT,CASSLLFQNTGELFF
TRBD2,.,TRBJ2-1,TRBV5-5,TGTGCCAGCAGCTTCACACCTTTAGCGGGAGCGGGTAACAATGAGCAGTTCTTC,CASSFTPLAGAGNNEQFF
TRBD2,.,TRBJ2-1,TRBV12-5,TGTGCTAGTGGCCCCTGGACTAGCGGGAGCAATGAGCAGTTCTTC,CASGPWTSGSNEQFF
.,.,TRBJ1-1,TRBV27,TGTGCCAGCAGGCTCGGAAACCTGAACACTGAAGCTTTCTTT,CASRLGNLNTEAFF
TRBD2,.,TRBJ2-1,TRBV29-1,TGCAGCTTACGGACTAGCGGGAGTCGTGGGAATGAGCAGTTCTTC,CSLRTSGSRGNEQFF
.,.,TRBJ2-3,TRBV6-1,TGTGCCAGCAGCCTAGGGGGGAGCACGGCAGATACGCAGTATTTT,CASSLGGSTADTQYF
.,.,TRBJ2-2,TRBV28,TGTGCCAGCAGTTACGGGTGGAACACCGGGGAGCTGTTTTTT,CASSYGWNTGELFF
TRBD1,.,TRBJ2-3,TRBV2,TGTGCCAGCCACATAGGGACAGTCCCAGATACGCAGTATTTT,CASHIGTVPDTQYF
TRBD1,.,TRBJ1-2,TRBV18,TGTGCCAGCTCACCCGGGACAGGGCACTATGGCTACACCTTC,CASSPGTGHYGYTF
.,.,TRBJ2-1,TRBV2,TGTGCCAGCAACCGGGACCCTCGCAATGAGCAGTTCTTC,CASNRDPRNEQFF
.,.,TRBJ2-6,TRBV6-5,TGTGCCAGCAGCTGGGGGCGAGGGGCCAACGTCCTGACTTTC,CASSWGRGANVLTF
.,.,TRBJ2-7,TRBV19,TGTGCCAGTAGTATGGGACACTCCTACGAGCAGTACTTC,CASSMGHSYEQYF
TRBD2,few,TRBJ2-7,TRBV5-6,TGTGCCAGCAGCTCTGTCACCCGGACTAGCGTTTCCTACGAGCAGTACTTC,CASSSVTRTSVSYEQYF
TRBD2,.,TRBJ2-1,TRBV30,TGTGCCTGGGGGACTAGCCAGTTTCACAATGAGCAGTTCTTC,CAWGTSQFHNEQFF
.,.,TRBJ2-4,TRBV7-9,TGTGCCAGCAGCTTACAACTCGGGAACATTCAGTACTTC,CASSLQLGNIQYF
TRBD1,.,TRBJ2-3,TRBV6-1,TGTGCCAGCAGTGAAAGAGACAGGGTGGGGGTCACAGATACGCAGTATTTT,CASSERDRVGVTDTQYF
.,.,TRBJ2-1,TRBV7-3,TGTGCCAGCAGCTTATCTGGGAATGAGCAGTTCTTC,CASSLSGNEQFF
TRBD1,once,TRBJ2-5,TRBV27,TGTGCCAGCAGTTTGCTTGGCCGCAGGGGGCGAGTGGAGACCCAGTACTTC,CASSLLGRRGRVETQYF
TRBD2,.,TRBJ2-2,TRBV2,TGTGCCAGCAAGGGACTAGCGGGACCCGGGGAGCTGTTTTTT,CASKGLAGPGELFF
.,.,TRBJ2-2,TRBV7-3,TGTGCCAGCAGCTTAAGGCACGGAACCGGGGAGCTGTTTTTT,CASSLRHGTGELFF
.,.,TRBJ1-1,TRBV28,TGTGCCAGCAGTCCCGCGACAGGTCGAATGAACACTGAAGCTTTCTTT,CASSPATGRMNTEAFF
.,.,TRBJ1-1,TRBV7-9,TGTGCCAGCAGCCAATCGAAATTCTGGGGTGAAGCTTTCTTT,CASSQSKFWGEAFF
.,.,TRBJ2-3,TRBV9,TGTGCCAGCAGCAAGATCACAGATACGCAGTATTTT,CASSKITDTQYF
.,once,TRBJ2-1,TRBV7-9,TGTGCCAGCAGCTATCATCGGGGAGGAGGCTACAATGAGCAGTTCTTC,CASSYHRGGGYNEQFF
.,.,TRBJ2-7,TRBV15,TGTGCCACCAGCAGAGGCAGACGTTCCTACGAGCAGTACTTC,CATSRGRRSYEQYF
.,.,TRBJ1-3,TRBV10-3,TGTGCCACCCGGGCCGGCTCTGGAAACACCATATATTTT,CATRAGSGNTIYF
.,.,TRBJ2-3,TRBV5-1,TGCGCCAGCAGCTTGAGGGAAGGCACAGATACGCAGTATTTT,CASSLREGTDTQYF
TRBD2,.,TRBJ2-1,TRBV4-1,TGCGCCAGCAGCCCTCCCCGGACTAGCTCCTACAATGAGCAGTTCTTC,CASSPPRTSSYNEQFF
TRBD2,.,TRBJ2-7,TRBV7-2,TGTGCCAGCAGCCGTACCGGGACTAGTTTGTACGAGCAGTACTTC,CASSRTGTSLYEQYF
TRBD1,.,TRBJ1-2,TRBV11-2,TGTGCCAGCAGCCACCTCACGACAGGGGGCTACACCTTC,CASSHLTTGGYTF
TRBD1,.,TRBJ2-5,TRBV7-8,TGTGCCAGCAGGCCGGACAGGGGAATATTGTTTGGGGATCAAGAGACCCTGTACTTC,CASRPDRGILFGDQETLYF
.,.,TRBJ1-2,TRBV10-2,TGCGCCAGCAGTGGGCAGGGATCATACTATGGCTACACCTTC,CASSGQGSYYGYTF
.,.,TRBJ2-6,TRBV29-1,TGCAGCGTTGAAGAAGGTGGGGCCAACGTCCTGACTTTC,CSVEEGGANVLTF
TRBD1,.,TRBJ1-3,TRBV10-3,TGTGCCATCAGTGAGTTGAAAGGGGGCCCTGGAAACACCATATATTTT,CAISELKGGPGNTIYF
.,.,TRBJ2-3,TRBV6-5,TGTGCCAGCAGGCCTGATAGGAGGGCGTCTGGTACGCAGTATTTT,CASRPDRRASGTQYF
TRBD1,few,TRBJ1-1,TRBV12-5,TGTGCTAGTGGTTTCGGGACAGGGTTTAGGAACACTGAAGCTTTCTTT,CASGFGTGFRNTEAFF
TRBD1,.,TRBJ1-1,TRBV18,TGTGCCAGCTCATCGGACAGGATAGCTTTCTTT,CASSSDRIAFF
TRBD1,.,TRBJ1-5,TRBV30,TGTGCCTGGAGCCCCGGGACAGGGGGCAATCAGCCCCAGCATTTT,CAWSPGTGGNQPQHF
.,.,TRBJ1-2,TRBV6-5,TGTGCCAGCAGTGCCTCCGGGACTACCTCTGGCTACACCTTC,CASSASGTTSGYTF
.,few,TRBJ1-5,TRBV28,TGTGCCAGCAGTTTTCCTGGGGGCAATCAGCCCCAGCATTTT,CASSFPGGNQPQHF
TRBD2,medium-sized,TRBJ2-1,TRBV7-3,TGTGCCAGCAGCTTAAAGACTAGCGGGAGTAGGGGTGAGCAGTTCTTC,CASSLKTSGSRGEQFF
.,.,TRBJ1-1,TRBV18,TGTGCCAGCTCACCGGGACCTATAAACACTGAAGCTTTCTTT,CASSPGPINTEAFF
.,.,TRBJ2-2,TRBV5-1,TGCGCCAGCAGCTTGATACAGTCTAACACCGGGGAGCTGTTTTTT,CASSLIQSNTGELFF
.,.,TRBJ2-3,TRBV19,TGTGCCAGTGGAGGGGGCGGTACGCAGTATTTT,CASGGGGTQYF
.,.,TRBJ2-2,TRBV7-9,TGTGCCAGCAGCTTTCCCGCGGGGACCAACACCGGGGAGCTGTTTTTT,CASSFPAGTNTGELFF
.,.,TRBJ2-7,TRBV5-1,TGCGCCAGCAGCTTTACAATGACGGACAGCTCCTACGAGCAGTACTTC,CASSFTMTDSSYEQYF
.,.,TRBJ2-4,TRBV2,TGTGCCAGCACCGTTCTAGCCAAAAACATTCAGTACTTC,CASTVLAKNIQYF
.,.,TRBJ1-2,TRBV9,TGTGCCAGCAGCGTAGATCCCGGGGGTGGCTACACCTTC,CASSVDPGGGYTF
.,.,TRBJ1-2,TRBV5-6,TGTGCCAGCTCTGGACAGAACTATGGCTACACCTTC,CASSGQNYGYTF
.,.,TRBJ1-4,TRBV30,TGTGCCTGGAGGTACGGGGGAGGGCCGGAGGAAAAACTGTTTTTT,CAWRYGGGPEEKLFF
.,.,TRBJ2-5,TRBV5-4,TGTGCCAGCAGCATCCGGGACTCACAAGAGACCCAGTACTTC,CASSIRDSQETQYF
.,.,TRBJ1-2,TRBV28,TGTGCCAGCAGCGACAGGCGTGGCTACACCTTC,CASSDRRGYTF
TRBD1,.,TRBJ2-3,TRBV4-2,TGTGCCAGCAGCCAAGATCGGGACAGTTTCTTCTATACGCAGTATTTT,CASSQDRDSFFYTQYF
TRBD2,.,TRBJ2-1,TRBV9,TGTGCCAGCAGCGTCGGTCTAGCGGGAGCCTATTTTCATGAGCAGTTCTTC,CASSVGLAGAYFHEQFF
TRBD1,.,TRBJ2-1,TRBV28,TGTGCCAGCGGGACAGGTCTTTACAATGAGCAGTTCTTC,CASGTGLYNEQFF
TRBD1,.,TRBJ1-2,TRBV28,TGTGCCAGCAGCCAAAGAACAGGGGACAACTATGGCTACACCTTC,CASSQRTGDNYGYTF